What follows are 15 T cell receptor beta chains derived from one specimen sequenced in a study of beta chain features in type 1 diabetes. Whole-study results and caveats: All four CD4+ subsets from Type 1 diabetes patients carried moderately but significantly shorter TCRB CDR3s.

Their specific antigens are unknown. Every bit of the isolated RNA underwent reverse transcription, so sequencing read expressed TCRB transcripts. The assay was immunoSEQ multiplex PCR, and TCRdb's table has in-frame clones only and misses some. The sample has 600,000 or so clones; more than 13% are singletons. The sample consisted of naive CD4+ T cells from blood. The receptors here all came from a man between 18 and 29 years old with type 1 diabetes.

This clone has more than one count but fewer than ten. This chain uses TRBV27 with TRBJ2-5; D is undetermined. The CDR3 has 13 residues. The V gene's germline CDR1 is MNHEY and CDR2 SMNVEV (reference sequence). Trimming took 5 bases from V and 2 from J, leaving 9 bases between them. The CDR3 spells CASSPFTQETQYF. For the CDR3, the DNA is TGTGCCAGCAGTCCATTCACTCAAGAGACCCAGTACTTC.

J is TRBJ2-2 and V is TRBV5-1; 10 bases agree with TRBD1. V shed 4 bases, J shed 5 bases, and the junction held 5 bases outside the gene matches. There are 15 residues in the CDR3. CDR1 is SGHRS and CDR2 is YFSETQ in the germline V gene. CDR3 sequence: CASSHTGQGTGELFF. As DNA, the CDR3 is TGCGCCAGCAGCCACACGGGACAGGGGACCGGGGAGCTGTTTTTT.

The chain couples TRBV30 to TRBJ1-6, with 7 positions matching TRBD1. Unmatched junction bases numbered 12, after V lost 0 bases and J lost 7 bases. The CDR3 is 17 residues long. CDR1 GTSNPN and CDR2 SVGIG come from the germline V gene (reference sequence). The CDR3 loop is CAWSVRQGTVGNSPLHF. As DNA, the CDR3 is TGTGCCTGGAGTGTACGTCAGGGGACAGTGGGGAATTCACCCCTCCACTTT.

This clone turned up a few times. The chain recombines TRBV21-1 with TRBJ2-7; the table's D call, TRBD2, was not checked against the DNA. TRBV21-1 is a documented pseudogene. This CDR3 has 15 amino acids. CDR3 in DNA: TGTGCCAGCACCCCCGAGGGCCTCAGCTCCTACGAGCAGTACTTC. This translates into CASTPEGLSSYEQYF.

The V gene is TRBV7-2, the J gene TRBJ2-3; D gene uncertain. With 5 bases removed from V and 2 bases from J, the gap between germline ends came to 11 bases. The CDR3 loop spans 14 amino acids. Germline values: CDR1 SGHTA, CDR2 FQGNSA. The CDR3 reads CASSRIPTTDTQYF. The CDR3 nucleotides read TGTGCCAGCAGCCGAATCCCCACCACAGATACGCAGTATTTT.

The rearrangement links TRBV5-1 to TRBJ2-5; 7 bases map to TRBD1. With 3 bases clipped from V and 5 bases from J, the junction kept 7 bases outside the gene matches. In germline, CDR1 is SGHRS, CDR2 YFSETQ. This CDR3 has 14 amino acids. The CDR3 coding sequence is TGCGCCAGCAGCTCCTCACAGGGGACCGAGACCCAGTACTTC. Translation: CASSSSQGTETQYF. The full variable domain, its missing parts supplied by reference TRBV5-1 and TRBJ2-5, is KAGVTQTPRYLIKTRGQQVTLSCSPISGHRSVSWYQQTPGQGLQFLFEYFSETQRNKGNFPGRFSGRQFSNSRSEMNVSTLELGDSALYLCASSSSQGTETQYFGPGTRLLVL.

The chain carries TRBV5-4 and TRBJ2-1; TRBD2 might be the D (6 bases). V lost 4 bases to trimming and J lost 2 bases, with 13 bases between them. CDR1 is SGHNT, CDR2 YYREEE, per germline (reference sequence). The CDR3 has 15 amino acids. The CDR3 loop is CASSLPGLPYNEQFF. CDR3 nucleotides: TGTGCCAGCAGCCTTCCGGGACTGCCCTACAATGAGCAGTTCTTC.

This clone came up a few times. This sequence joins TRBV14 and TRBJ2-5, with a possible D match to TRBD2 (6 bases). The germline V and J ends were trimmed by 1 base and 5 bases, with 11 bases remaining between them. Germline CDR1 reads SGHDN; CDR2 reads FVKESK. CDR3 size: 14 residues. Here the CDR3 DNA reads TGTGCCAGCAGCCAAGTGCGGGGTTCGGAGACCCAGTACTTC. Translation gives CASSQVRGSETQYF. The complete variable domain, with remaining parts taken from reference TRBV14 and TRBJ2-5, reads EAGVTQFPSHSVIEKGQTVTLRCDPISGHDNLYWYRRVMGKEIKFLLHFVKESKQDESGMPNNRFLAERTGGTYSTLKVQPAELEDSGVYFCASSQVRGSETQYFGPGTRLLVL.

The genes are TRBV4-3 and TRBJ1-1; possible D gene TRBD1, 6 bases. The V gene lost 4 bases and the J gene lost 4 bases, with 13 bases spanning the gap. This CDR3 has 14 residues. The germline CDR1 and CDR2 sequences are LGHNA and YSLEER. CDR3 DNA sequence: TGCGCCAGCAGCCCCCACGAGGGGGGCACTGAAGCTTTCTTT. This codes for CASSPHEGGTEAFF.

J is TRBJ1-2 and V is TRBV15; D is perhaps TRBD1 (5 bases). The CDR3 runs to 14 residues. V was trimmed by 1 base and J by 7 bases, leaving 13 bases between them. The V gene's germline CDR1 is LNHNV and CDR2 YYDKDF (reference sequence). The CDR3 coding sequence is TGTGCCACCAGCAGAGGACAGATCCCCCCTGGCTACACCTTC. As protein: CATSRGQIPPGYTF.

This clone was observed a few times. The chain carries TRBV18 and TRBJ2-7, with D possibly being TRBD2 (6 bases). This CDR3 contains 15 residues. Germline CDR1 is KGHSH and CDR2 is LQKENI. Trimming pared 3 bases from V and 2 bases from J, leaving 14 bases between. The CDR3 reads CASSPGTGSAYEQYF. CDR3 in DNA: TGTGCCAGCTCACCGGGTACCGGGAGCGCCTACGAGCAGTACTTC.

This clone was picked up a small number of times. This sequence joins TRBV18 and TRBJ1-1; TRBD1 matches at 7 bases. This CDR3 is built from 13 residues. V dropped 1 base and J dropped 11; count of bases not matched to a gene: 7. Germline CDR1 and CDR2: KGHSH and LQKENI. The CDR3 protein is CASSPRDRVFAFF. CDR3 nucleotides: TGTGCCAGCTCACCACGTGACAGGGTTTTTGCTTTCTTT.

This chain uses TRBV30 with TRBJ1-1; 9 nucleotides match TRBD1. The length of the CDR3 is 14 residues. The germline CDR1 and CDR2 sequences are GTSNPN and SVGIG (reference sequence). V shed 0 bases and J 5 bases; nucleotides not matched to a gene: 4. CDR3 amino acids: CAWSVRGQGTEAFF. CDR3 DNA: TGTGCCTGGAGTGTACGTGGACAGGGGACTGAAGCTTTCTTT.

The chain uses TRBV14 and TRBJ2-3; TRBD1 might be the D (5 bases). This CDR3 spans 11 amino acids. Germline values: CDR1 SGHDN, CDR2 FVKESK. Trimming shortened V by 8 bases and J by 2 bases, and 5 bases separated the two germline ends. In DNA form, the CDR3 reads TGTGCCAGCGGACACACAGATACGCAGTATTTT. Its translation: CASGHTDTQYF.

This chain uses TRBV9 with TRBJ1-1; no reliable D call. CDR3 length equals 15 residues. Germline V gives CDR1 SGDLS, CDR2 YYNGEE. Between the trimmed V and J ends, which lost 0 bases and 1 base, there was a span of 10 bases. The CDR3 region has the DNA TGTGCCAGCAGCGTAGAGGTGACAACGAACACTGAAGCTTTCTTT. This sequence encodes CASSVEVTTNTEAFF.